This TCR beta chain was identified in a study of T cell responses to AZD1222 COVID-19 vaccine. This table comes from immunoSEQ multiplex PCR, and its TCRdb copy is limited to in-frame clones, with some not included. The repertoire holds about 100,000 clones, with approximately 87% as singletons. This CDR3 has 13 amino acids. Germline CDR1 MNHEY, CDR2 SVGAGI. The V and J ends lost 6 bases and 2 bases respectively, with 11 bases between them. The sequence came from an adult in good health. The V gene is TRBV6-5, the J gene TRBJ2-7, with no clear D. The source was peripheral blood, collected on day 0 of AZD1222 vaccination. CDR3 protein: CASSPPGAYEQYF. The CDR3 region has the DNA TGTGCCAGCAGCCCCCCTGGGGCCTACGAGCAGTACTTC.